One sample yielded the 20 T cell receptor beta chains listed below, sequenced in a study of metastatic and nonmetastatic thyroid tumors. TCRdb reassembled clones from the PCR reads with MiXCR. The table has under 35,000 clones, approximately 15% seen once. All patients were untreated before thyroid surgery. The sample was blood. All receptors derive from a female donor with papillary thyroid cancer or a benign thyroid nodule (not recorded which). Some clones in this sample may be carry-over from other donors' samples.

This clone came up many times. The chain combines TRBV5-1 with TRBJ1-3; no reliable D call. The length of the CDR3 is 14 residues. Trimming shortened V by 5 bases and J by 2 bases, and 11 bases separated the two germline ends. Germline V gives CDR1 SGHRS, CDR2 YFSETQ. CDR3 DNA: TGCGCCAGCAGAGACTTCCCTGCTGGAAACACCATATATTTT. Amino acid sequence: CASRDFPAGNTIYF.

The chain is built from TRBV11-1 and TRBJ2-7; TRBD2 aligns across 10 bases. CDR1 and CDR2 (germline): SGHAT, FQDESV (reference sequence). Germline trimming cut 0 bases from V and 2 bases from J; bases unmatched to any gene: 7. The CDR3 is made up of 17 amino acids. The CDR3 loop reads CASSLARTSGNTYEQYF. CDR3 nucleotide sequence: TGTGCCAGCAGCTTAGCGCGGACTAGCGGTAATACCTACGAGCAGTACTTC.

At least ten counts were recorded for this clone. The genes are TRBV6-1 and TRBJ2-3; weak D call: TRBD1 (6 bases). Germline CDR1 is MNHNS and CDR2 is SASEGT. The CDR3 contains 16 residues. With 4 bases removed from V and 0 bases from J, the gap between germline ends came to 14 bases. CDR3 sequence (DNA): TGTGCCAGCAGTGGCACCGGGACACAGAGCACAGATACGCAGTATTTT. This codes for CASSGTGTQSTDTQYF.

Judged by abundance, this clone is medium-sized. CDR3 coding DNA: TGTGCCAGCTCTAGCGGGAGGGCCGGAGATACGCAGTATTTT. Translation: CASSSGRAGDTQYF. The chain is built from TRBV6-4 and TRBJ2-3; 12 nucleotides line up with TRBD2. CDR3 length: 14 residues. Germline values: CDR1 MRHNA, CDR2 SNTAGT. The trim removed 8 bases at V and 5 bases at J, leaving 5 bases unmatched.

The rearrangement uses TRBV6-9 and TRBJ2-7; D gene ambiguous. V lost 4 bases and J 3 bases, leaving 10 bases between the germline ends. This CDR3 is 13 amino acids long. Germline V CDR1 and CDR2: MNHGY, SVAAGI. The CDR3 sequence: CASSFSPVYEQYF. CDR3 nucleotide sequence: TGTGCCAGCAGTTTTTCTCCGGTCTACGAGCAGTACTTC.

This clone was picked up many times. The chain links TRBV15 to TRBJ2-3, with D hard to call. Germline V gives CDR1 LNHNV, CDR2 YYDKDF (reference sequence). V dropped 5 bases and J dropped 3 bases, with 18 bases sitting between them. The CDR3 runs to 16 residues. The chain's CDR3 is CATSERMGRKTDTQYF. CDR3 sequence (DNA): TGTGCCACCAGCGAAAGAATGGGCCGTAAAACAGATACGCAGTATTTT.

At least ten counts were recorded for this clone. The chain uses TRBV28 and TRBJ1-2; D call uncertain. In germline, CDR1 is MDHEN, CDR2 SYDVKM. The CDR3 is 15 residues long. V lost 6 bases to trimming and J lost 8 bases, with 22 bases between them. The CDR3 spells CASSQSSLLTRGYTF. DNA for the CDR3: TGTGCCAGCAGCCAATCCAGTCTCCTGACTAGGGGCTACACCTTC.

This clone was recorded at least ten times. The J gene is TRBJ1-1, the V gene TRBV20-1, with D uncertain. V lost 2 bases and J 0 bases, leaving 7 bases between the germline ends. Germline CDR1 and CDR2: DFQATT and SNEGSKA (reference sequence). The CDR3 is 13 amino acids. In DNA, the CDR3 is TGCAGTGCTAGACAGACCATGAACACTGAAGCTTTCTTT. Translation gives CSARQTMNTEAFF.

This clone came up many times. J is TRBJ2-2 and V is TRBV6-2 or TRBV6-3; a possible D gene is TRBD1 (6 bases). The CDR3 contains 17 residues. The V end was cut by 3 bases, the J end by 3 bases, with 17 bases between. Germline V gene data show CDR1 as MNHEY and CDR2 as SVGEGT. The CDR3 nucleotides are TGTGCCAGCAGTTATCCCCCGACAGGTTTGGACACCGGGGAGCTGTTTTTT. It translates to CASSYPPTGLDTGELFF.

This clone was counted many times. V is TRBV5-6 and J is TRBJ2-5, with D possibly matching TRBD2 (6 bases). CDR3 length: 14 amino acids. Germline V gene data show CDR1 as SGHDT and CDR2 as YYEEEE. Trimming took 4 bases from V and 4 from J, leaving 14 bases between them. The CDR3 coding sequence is TGTGCCAGCAGCACCCCCGGGGGAAGAGAGACCCAGTACTTC. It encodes CASSTPGGRETQYF.

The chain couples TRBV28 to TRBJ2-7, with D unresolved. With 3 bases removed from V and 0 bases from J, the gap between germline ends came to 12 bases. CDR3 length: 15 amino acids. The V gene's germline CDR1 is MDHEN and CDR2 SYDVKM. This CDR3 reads CASSLVSECSYEQYF. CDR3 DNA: TGTGCCAGCAGTTTGGTCTCGGAGTGCTCCTACGAGCAGTACTTC.

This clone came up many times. CDR3 protein: CASSQEKFQPQHF. In DNA, the CDR3 is TGTGCCAGCAGCCAAGAAAAGTTTCAGCCCCAGCATTTT. This chain uses TRBV4-2 with TRBJ1-5; D gene uncertain. The CDR3 consists of 13 residues. V lost 0 bases and J lost 6, with 6 bases in between. Germline assignment: CDR1 LGHNA and CDR2 YNFKEQ.

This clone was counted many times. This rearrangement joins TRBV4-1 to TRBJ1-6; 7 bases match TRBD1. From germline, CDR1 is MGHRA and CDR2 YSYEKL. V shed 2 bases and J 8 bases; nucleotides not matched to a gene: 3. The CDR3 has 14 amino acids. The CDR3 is CASSQRTGDSPLHF. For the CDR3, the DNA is TGCGCCAGCAGCCAACGTACAGGGGATTCACCCCTCCACTTT.

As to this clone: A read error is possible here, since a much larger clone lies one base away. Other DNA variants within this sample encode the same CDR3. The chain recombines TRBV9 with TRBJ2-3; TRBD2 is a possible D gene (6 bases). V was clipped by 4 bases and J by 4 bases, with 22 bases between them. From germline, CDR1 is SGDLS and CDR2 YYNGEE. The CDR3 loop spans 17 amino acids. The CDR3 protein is CASSPRPAGGPADTQYF. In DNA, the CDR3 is TGTGCCAGCAGCCCCCGCCCAGCGGGTGGGCCCGCAGATACGCAGTATTTT.

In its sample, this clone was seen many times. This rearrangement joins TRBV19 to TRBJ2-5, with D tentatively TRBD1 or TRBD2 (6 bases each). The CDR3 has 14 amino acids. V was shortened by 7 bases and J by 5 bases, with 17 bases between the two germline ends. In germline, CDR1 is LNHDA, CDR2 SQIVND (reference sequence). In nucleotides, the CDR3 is TGTGCCAGTAAGGGGGGCAGGGAGTGGGAGACCCAGTACTTC. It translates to CASKGGREWETQYF.

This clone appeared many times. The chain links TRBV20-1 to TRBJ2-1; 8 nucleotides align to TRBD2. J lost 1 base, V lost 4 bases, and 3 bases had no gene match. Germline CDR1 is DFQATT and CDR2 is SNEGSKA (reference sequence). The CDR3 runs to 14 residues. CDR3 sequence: CSAKTSVSYNEQFF. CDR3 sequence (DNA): TGCAGTGCTAAGACTAGCGTTTCCTACAATGAGCAGTTCTTC.

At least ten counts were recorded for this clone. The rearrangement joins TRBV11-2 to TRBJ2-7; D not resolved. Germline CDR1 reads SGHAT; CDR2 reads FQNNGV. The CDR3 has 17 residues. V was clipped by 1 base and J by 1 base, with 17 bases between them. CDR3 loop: CASSLGEVVLSSYEQYF. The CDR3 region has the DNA TGTGCCAGCAGCTTAGGAGAGGTGGTCCTTAGTTCCTACGAGCAGTACTTC.

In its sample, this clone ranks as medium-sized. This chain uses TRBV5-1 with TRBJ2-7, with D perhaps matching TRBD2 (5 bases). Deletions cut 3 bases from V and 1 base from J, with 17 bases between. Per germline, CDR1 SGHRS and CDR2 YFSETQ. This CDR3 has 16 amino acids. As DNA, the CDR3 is TGCGCCAGCAGCTCCGCCCGGGATCCTGGGTCCTACGAGCAGTACTTC. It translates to CASSSARDPGSYEQYF.

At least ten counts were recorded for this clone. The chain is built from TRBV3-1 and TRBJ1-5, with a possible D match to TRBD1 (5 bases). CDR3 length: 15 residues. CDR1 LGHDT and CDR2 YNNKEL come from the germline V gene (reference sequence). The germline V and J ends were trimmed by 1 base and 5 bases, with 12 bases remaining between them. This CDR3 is CASSQGWGTDQPQHF. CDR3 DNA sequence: TGTGCCAGCAGCCAAGGATGGGGGACCGATCAGCCCCAGCATTTT.

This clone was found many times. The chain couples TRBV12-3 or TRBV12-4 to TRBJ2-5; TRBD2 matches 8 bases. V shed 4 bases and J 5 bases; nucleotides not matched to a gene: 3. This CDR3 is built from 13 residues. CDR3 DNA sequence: TGTGCCAGCAGTTCGGGACTAGAGGAGACCCAGTACTTC. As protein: CASSSGLEETQYF.